This T cell receptor (beta chain) was identified during a study of radiotherapy plus CTLA-4 blockade in lung cancer. Clones were sequenced by immunoSEQ multiplex PCR, and TCRdb holds only the in-frame ones, with some missing. The data contain about 53,000 clones, roughly 86% of them singletons. The receptor was derived from a human donor with non-small cell lung cancer whose response to radiotherapy plus ipilimumab could not be evaluated. Sequenced here: peripheral blood, sampled from a patient treated with radiotherapy plus ipilimumab.

CDR3 DNA: TGTGCCAGCAGTTTTCAGATCCAAGAGACCCAGTACTTC. Translation: CASSFQIQETQYF. The rearrangement links TRBV28 to TRBJ2-5; D not resolved. Trimming pared 3 bases from V and 1 base from J, leaving 6 bases between. CDR3 length: 13 amino acids. Germline V gene sequence: CDR1 MDHEN, CDR2 SYDVKM.